Listed below are T cell receptor beta chains from one sample, sequenced in a study of breast tumors, draining lymph nodes, adjacent tissues. TCRdb fed the multiplex PCR reads into MiXCR, producing one record per CDR3 protein. Of 100,000 or so distinct CDR3 sequences detected, 21% appear once; the ten largest clones hold over 1%. Source material: axillary lymph node tissue. These receptors all come from a female donor with breast cancer. Some clones in this sample may be carry-over from other donors' samples. The CDR3 runs from the conserved cysteine through the conserved F or W. The D gene is left open where the match is weak. Clone size appears in some rows only: once, few, many, or a class for an expanded clone.

size	V	J	D	CDR3	DNA
.	TRBV7-6	TRBJ1-6	.	CASSLAWNSPLHF	TGTGCCAGCAGCTTAGCGTGGAATTCACCCCTCCACTTT
many	TRBV10-3	TRBJ2-7	.	CAISEVVMYEQYF	TGTGCCATCAGTGAGGTCGTAATGTACGAGCAGTACTTC
few	TRBV11-3	TRBJ2-2	.	CASRKAASTGELFF	TGTGCCAGCAGAAAGGCCGCGAGCACCGGGGAGCTGTTTTTT
many	TRBV12-3/TRBV12-4	TRBJ2-3	TRBD1	CASSAGSTGVEYF	TGTGCCAGCAGTGCCGGCTCGACAGGGGTTGAGTATTTT
many	TRBV10-2	TRBJ2-1	.	CASAGRGRFSGEQFF	TGCGCCAGCGCTGGACGGGGGCGCTTCAGTGGTGAGCAGTTCTTC
many	TRBV24-1	TRBJ1-6	.	CATSAAASNSPLHF	TGTGCCACCAGTGCGGCGGCCTCAAATTCACCCCTCCACTTT
many	TRBV5-5	TRBJ1-5	.	CASSLYRDLNQPQHF	TGTGCCAGCAGCTTGTACCGGGACCTCAATCAGCCCCAGCATTTT
many	TRBV7-9	TRBJ2-5	TRBD1	CASTTGTGIQETQYF	TGTGCCAGCACTACCGGGACAGGGATCCAAGAGACCCAGTACTTC
many	TRBV7-2	TRBJ2-2	TRBD2	CASSIGLARNTGELFF	TGTGCCAGCAGCATCGGACTAGCGCGCAACACCGGGGAGCTGTTTTTT
many	TRBV7-8	TRBJ2-7	.	CASSITQDYEQYF	TGTGCCAGCAGCATAACACAAGACTACGAGCAGTACTTC
many	TRBV3-1	TRBJ2-7	TRBD1	CASSPRDSSYEQYF	TGTGCCAGCAGCCCCAGGGACAGCTCCTACGAGCAGTACTTC
.	TRBV30	TRBJ2-4	.	CAWSTSRLAKNIQYF	TGTGCCTGGAGTACTTCTCGATTAGCCAAAAACATTCAGTACTTC
many	TRBV24-1	TRBJ1-2	.	CATTPDVHYGYTF	TGTGCCACCACCCCAGACGTACACTATGGCTACACCTTC
many	TRBV19	TRBJ1-5	TRBD1	CASMDRSNQPQHF	TGTGCCAGTATGGACAGGAGCAATCAGCCCCAGCATTTT
.	TRBV29-1	TRBJ2-7	.	CSPDRTPSYEQYF	TGCAGCCCTGACCGGACCCCGTCCTACGAGCAGTACTTC
many	TRBV29-1	TRBJ2-3	.	CSVRGGLSTDTQYF	TGCAGTGTCCGGGGCGGGTTAAGCACAGATACGCAGTATTTT
many	TRBV12-3/TRBV12-4	TRBJ1-6	.	CASSLGGGGSYNSPLHF	TGTGCCAGCAGTTTAGGGGGAGGGGGCTCCTATAATTCACCCCTCCACTTT
many	TRBV24-1	TRBJ2-5	TRBD1	CATSDLGQIPETQYF	TGTGCCACCAGTGACCTGGGACAGATCCCGGAGACCCAGTACTTC
many	TRBV6-1	TRBJ2-5	TRBD2	CASRVTSEETQYF	TGTGCCAGCAGGGTAACTAGCGAAGAGACCCAGTACTTC
.	TRBV18	TRBJ2-7	.	CASSPQPPPFSYEQYF	TGTGCCAGCTCACCACAACCTCCACCTTTCTCCTACGAGCAGTACTTC
many	TRBV28	TRBJ1-2	.	CASSLPGTGYTF	TGTGCCAGCAGTTTACCCGGGACTGGCTACACCTTC
.	TRBV5-6	TRBJ1-5	.	CASSRDGTRGQPQHF	TGTGCCAGCAGCCGGGACGGGACCCGAGGGCAGCCCCAGCATTTT
once	TRBV12-3/TRBV12-4	TRBJ1-1	.	CASSEGYNTEAFF	TGTGCCAGCAGTGAGGGGTACAACACTGAAGCTTTCTTT
many	TRBV5-5	TRBJ1-4	TRBD1	CASSWGQGRNEKLFF	TGTGCCAGCAGCTGGGGACAGGGGCGGAATGAAAAACTGTTTTTT
many	TRBV4-1	TRBJ1-2	TRBD1	CASSHRALTDRDYGYTF	TGCGCCAGCAGCCACAGAGCCCTAACGGACAGGGACTATGGCTACACCTTC
many	TRBV2	TRBJ2-7	TRBD2	CASSVRGGSRVAYEQYF	TGTGCCAGCAGTGTACGGGGGGGTTCACGGGTAGCCTACGAGCAGTACTTC
.	TRBV27	TRBJ1-4	.	CASSLRRGGDSKEKLFF	TGTGCCAGCAGTTTGAGGAGGGGGGGAGACAGCAAGGAAAAACTGTTTTTT
many	TRBV7-7	TRBJ2-2	TRBD1	CASRTGEYAGELFF	TGTGCTAGCAGGACAGGGGAGTACGCCGGGGAGCTGTTTTTT
.	TRBV19	TRBJ1-5	TRBD1	CASSNRDRNQPQHF	TGTGCCAGTAGTAACCGGGACAGGAATCAGCCCCAGCATTTT
many	TRBV19	TRBJ1-5	.	CASSNEQGRSDQPQHF	TGTGCCAGTAGTAACGAACAGGGTAGAAGTGATCAGCCCCAGCATTTT
.	TRBV27	TRBJ1-6	TRBD1	CASSLSQVGTDNPPLHF	TGTGCCAGCAGTTTATCGCAAGTGGGGACAGATAATCCACCCCTCCACTTT
many	TRBV2	TRBJ2-4	.	CASSGGRVPTKNIQYF	TGTGCCAGCAGCGGGGGCAGGGTCCCCACCAAAAACATTCAGTACTTC
.	TRBV27	TRBJ2-1	TRBD1	CASSDRHNEQFF	TGTGCCAGCTCGGACAGGCACAATGAGCAGTTCTTC
few	TRBV28	TRBJ2-2	TRBD2	CASSATSGGTGELFF	TGTGCCAGCAGTGCTACTAGCGGGGGGACCGGGGAGCTGTTTTTT
many	TRBV7-9	TRBJ2-2	.	CASSTRSSTGELFF	TGTGCCAGCAGCACACGATCTTCAACCGGGGAGCTGTTTTTT
many	TRBV5-4	TRBJ2-7	.	CASSGTPSSYEQYF	TGTGCCAGCTCCGGGACACCGAGCTCCTACGAGCAGTACTTC
many	TRBV7-6	TRBJ2-7	TRBD1	CASSRLTGKYEQYF	TGTGCCAGCAGCAGATTGACAGGGAAATACGAGCAGTACTTC
many	TRBV5-8	TRBJ2-7	TRBD1	CASSTGQGLDREQYF	TGTGCCAGCAGCACCGGACAGGGGTTAGATCGGGAGCAGTACTTC